This TCR beta chain was obtained from a study of blood T cell repertoires in COVID-19. Study context: Sample material is recorded as cDNA or gDNA derived from T cells, B-cell-depleted T cells, or PBMCs.

In the authors' methods: For nucleated cells, counts were estimated from reference gene primer amplification. The method was immunoSEQ multiplex PCR; TCRdb's version includes in-frame clones alone and lacks a portion of them. V, J and clone size reflect that table, while D and trimming were determined from the DNA. The repertoire consists of roughly 140,000 clones, with 80% to 90% occurring once and the leading ten covering over 8%. V shed 2 bases and J shed 5 bases, with 12 bases lying between them. Germline CDR1 and CDR2: MNHEY and SVGEGT. The length of the CDR3 is 14 residues. Sequenced sample: peripheral blood. This sequence joins TRBV6-2 or TRBV6-3 and TRBJ2-5; D is unclear. This clonotype was sampled from a woman aged 50 to 60 with acute or convalescent COVID-19. This chain's CDR3 is CASSYGSARETQYF. The DNA of the CDR3 is TGTGCCAGCAGTTACGGATCAGCCAGGGAGACCCAGTACTTC.